Listed here is a single T cell receptor beta chain. Antigen unknown. One entry per CDR3 protein, called by TCRdb with MiXCR from the RT-PCR reads. Of about 620,000 distinct CDR3 sequences listed, about an eighth were seen once; the top ten hold roughly a tenth. CDR1 and CDR2 (germline): WSHSY, SAAADI. The CDR3 is 15 amino acids. V lost 2 bases and J 0 bases, leaving 11 bases between the germline ends. The source of the sample is a study of response to subunit inactivated influenza vaccine. Regarding the study as a whole: The authors suggested that few new T cells are recruited per seasonal influenza vaccination.

This receptor was obtained from a man aged 45 to 65 who received an inactivated influenza vaccine. The source material was PBMCs from blood, sampled on the day of vaccination. V and J are TRBV10-2 and TRBJ2-7; the D gene is possibly TRBD2 (5 bases). In DNA, the CDR3 is TGCGCCAGCAGTGAGGTAGCGAGTGCCTCCTACGAGCAGTACTTC. Protein sequence: CASSEVASASYEQYF.